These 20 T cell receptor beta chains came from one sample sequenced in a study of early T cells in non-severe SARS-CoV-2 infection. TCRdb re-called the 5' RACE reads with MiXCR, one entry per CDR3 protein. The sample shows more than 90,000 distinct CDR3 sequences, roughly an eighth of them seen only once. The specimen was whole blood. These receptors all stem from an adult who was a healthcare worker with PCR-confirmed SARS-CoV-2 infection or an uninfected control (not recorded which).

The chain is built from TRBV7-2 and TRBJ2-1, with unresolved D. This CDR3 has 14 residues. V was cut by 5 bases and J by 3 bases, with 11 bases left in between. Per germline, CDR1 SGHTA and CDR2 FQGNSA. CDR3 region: CASSPAPNYNEQFF. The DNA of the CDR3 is TGTGCCAGCAGCCCCGCACCTAACTACAATGAGCAGTTCTTC.

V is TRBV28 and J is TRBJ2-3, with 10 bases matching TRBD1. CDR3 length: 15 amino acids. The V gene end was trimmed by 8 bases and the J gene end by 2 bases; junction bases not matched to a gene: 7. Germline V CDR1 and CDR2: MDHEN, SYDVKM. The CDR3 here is CASRRTGGVTDTQYF. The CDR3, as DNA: TGTGCCAGCCGTCGGACAGGGGGTGTCACAGATACGCAGTATTTT. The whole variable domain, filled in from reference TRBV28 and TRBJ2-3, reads DVKVTQSSRYLVKRTGEKVFLECVQDMDHENMFWYRQDPGLGLRLIYFSYDVKMKEKGDIPEGYSVSREKKERFSLILESASTNQTSMYLCASRRTGGVTDTQYFGPGTRLTVL.

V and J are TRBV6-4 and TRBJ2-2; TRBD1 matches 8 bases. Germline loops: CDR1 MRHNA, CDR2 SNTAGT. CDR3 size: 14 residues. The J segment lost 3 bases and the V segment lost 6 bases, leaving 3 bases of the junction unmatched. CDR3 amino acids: CASRGQGDTGELFF. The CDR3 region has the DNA TGTGCCAGCAGAGGACAGGGTGACACCGGGGAGCTGTTTTTT.

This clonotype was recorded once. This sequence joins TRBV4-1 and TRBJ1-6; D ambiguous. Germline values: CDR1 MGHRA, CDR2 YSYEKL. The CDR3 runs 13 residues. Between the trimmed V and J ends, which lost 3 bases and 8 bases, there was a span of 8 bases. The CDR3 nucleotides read TGCGCCAGCAGCCAGCGGGAGTATTCACCCCTCCACTTT. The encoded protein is CASSQREYSPLHF.

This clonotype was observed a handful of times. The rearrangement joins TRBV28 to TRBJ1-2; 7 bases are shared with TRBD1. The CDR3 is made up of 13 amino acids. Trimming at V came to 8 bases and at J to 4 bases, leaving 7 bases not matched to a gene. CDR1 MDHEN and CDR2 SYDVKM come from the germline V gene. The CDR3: CASGRDSRYGYTF. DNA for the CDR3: TGTGCCAGCGGCCGGGACAGCCGCTATGGCTACACCTTC.

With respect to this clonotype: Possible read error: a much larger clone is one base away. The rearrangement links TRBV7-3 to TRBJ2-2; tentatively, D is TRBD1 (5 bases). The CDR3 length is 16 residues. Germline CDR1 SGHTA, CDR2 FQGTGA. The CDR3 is CASNLLGQGNTGELFF. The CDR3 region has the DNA TGTGCCAGCAACTTACTCGGGCAGGGGAACACCGGGGAGCTGTTTTTT. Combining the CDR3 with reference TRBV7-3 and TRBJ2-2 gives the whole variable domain GAGVSQTPSNKVTEKGKYVELRCDPISGHTALYWYRQSLGQGPEFLIYFQGTGAADDSGLPNDRFFAVRPEGSVSTLKIQRTERGDSAVYLCASNLLGQGNTGELFFGEGSRLTVL.

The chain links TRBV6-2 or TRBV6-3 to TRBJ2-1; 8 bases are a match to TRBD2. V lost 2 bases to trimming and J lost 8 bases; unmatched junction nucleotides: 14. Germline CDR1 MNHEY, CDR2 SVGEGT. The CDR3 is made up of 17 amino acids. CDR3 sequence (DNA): TGTGCCAGCAGTTACCAGTTCGGGAGCGGGGGAGTGGATGAGCAGTTCTTC. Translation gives CASSYQFGSGGVDEQFF.

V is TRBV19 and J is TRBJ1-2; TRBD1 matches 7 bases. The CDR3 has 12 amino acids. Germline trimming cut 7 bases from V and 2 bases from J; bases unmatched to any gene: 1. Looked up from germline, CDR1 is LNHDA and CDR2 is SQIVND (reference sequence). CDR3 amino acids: CASTGQNYGYTF. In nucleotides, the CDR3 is TGTGCCAGTACGGGACAGAACTATGGCTACACCTTC.

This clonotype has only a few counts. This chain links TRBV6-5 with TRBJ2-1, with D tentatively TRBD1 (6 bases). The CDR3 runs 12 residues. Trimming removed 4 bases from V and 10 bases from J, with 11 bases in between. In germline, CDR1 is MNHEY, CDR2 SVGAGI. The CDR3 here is CASSFQGREQFF. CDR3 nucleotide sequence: TGTGCCAGCAGTTTCCAGGGGAGAGAGCAGTTCTTC.

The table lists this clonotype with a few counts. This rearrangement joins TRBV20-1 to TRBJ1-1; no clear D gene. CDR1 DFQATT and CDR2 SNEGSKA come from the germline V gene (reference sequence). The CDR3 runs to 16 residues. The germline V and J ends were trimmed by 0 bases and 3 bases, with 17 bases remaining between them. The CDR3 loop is CSARDLARGSHTEAFF. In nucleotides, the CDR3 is TGCAGTGCTAGAGATCTCGCAAGAGGTTCCCACACTGAAGCTTTCTTT.

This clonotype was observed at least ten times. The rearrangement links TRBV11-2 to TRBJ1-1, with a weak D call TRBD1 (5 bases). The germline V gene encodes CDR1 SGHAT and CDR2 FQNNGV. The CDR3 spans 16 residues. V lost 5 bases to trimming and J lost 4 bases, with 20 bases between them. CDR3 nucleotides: TGTGCCAGCAGCAGATCGGGGCTAGTGAAGGGCACTGAAGCTTTCTTT. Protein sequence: CASSRSGLVKGTEAFF.

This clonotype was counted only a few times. The CDR3 DNA follows: TGTGCCAGCAGCTTAGGACATAACACCCTGGCCCTCCACTTT. It yields the protein CASSLGHNTLALHF. The chain carries TRBV7-2 and TRBJ1-6; D is ambiguous. The CDR3 totals 14 residues. The V and J ends lost 1 base and 14 bases respectively, with 15 bases between them. Germline CDR1 and CDR2: SGHTA and FQGNSA.

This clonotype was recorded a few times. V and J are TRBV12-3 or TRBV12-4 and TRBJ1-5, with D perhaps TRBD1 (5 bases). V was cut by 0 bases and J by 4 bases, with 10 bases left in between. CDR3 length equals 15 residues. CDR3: CASSLARAGNQPQHF. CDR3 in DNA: TGTGCCAGCAGTTTAGCTCGGGCAGGGAATCAGCCCCAGCATTTT.

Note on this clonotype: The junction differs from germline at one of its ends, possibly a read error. CDR3 loop: CATSKTGGGETRYF. For the CDR3, the DNA is TGTGCCACCAGCAAAACGGGGGGCGGAGAGACCCGGTACTTC. The rearrangement joins TRBV24-1 to TRBJ2-5; D perhaps matches TRBD2 (7 bases). The CDR3 runs 14 residues. CDR1 is KGHDR and CDR2 is SFDVKD in the germline V gene.

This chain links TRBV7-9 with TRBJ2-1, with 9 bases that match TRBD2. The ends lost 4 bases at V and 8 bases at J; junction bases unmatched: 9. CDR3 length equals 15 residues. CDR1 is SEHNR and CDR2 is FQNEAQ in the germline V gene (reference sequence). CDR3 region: CASSSGGGAADEQFF. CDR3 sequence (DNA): TGTGCCAGCAGCTCCGGCGGGGGGGCTGCGGATGAGCAGTTCTTC.

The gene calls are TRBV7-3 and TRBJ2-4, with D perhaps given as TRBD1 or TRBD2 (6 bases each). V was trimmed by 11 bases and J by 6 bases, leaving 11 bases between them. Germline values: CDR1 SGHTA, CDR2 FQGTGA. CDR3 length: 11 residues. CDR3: CAGLQGNIQYF. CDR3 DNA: TGTGCCGGACTACAGGGAAACATTCAGTACTTC.

CDR3 protein: CASSKTGVYEQYF. The CDR3 DNA follows: TGCGCCAGCAGCAAAACAGGGGTCTACGAGCAGTACTTC. The chain uses TRBV5-1 and TRBJ2-7; 7 bases map to TRBD1. The V segment lost 4 bases and the J segment 3 bases; nucleotides outside the gene matches: 4. Germline V lookup: CDR1 SGHRS, CDR2 YFSETQ. This CDR3 has 13 residues. The full variable domain, in which reference TRBV5-1 and TRBJ2-7 provide the parts outside the CDR3, is KAGVTQTPRYLIKTRGQQVTLSCSPISGHRSVSWYQQTPGQGLQFLFEYFSETQRNKGNFPGRFSGRQFSNSRSEMNVSTLELGDSALYLCASSKTGVYEQYFGPGTRLTVT.

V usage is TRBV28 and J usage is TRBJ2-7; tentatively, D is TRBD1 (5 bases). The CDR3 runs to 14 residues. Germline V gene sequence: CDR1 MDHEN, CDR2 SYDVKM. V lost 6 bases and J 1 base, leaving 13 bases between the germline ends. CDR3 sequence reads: CASSSTGHSYEQYF. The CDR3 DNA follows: TGTGCCAGCAGCTCTACCGGACATTCCTACGAGCAGTACTTC.

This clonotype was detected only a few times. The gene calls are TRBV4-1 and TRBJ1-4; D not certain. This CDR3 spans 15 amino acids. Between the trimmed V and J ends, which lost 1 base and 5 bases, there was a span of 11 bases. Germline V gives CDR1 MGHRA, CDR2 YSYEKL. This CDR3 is CASSQVPIGNEKLFF. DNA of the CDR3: TGCGCCAGCAGCCAAGTTCCTATCGGAAATGAAAAACTGTTTTTT.

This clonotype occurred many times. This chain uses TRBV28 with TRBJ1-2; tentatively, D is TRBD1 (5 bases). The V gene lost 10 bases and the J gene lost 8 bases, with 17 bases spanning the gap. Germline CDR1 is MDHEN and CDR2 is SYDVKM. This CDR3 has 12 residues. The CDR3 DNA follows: TGTGCCACCCACCGGGGCGAGAAAGGCTACACCTTC. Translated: CATHRGEKGYTF.